Presented here are 27 T cell receptor beta chains from one specimen sequenced in a study of identical twins. MiXCR was run by TCRdb on the 5' RACE reads, yielding one entry per CDR3 protein. The sample contains 540,000 or so distinct CDR3 sequences, approximately 20% of which appear only once. These data were likewise used in another study, on yellow fever vaccine responses in identical twins.

The sequencing sample was made of CD4+ T cells sorted from blood. The receptor set was obtained from a young woman in good health.

This clonotype has just a few counts. This chain links TRBV2 with TRBJ2-1; the D is unclear. Germline-derived CDR1 and CDR2 are SNHLY and FYNNEI. V dropped 4 bases and J dropped 6 bases, with 10 bases sitting between them. The CDR3 is made up of 13 amino acids. The CDR3 bases are TGTGCCAGCAGTGTGGGCGTAGTCAATGAGCAGTTCTTC. It codes for CASSVGVVNEQFF.

This clonotype was observed a few times. This chain links TRBV2 with TRBJ2-6; 8 positions match TRBD1. Germline values: CDR1 SNHLY, CDR2 FYNNEI. The CDR3 loop spans 18 amino acids. J gave up 0 bases and V 2 bases, and 6 bases lay outside the gene matches. The chain's CDR3 is CASSETGQVFSGANVLTF. CDR3 nucleotides: TGTGCCAGCAGTGAAACGGGACAGGTCTTCTCTGGGGCCAACGTCCTGACTTTC.

The chain combines TRBV11-2 with TRBJ1-1, with 12 bases lining up with TRBD1. The ends lost 5 bases at V and 0 bases at J; junction bases unmatched: 19. This CDR3 comprises 21 residues. Germline CDR1 is SGHAT and CDR2 is FQNNGV. The CDR3 sequence is CASSRSGTGGQPFTMNTEAFF. The CDR3 nucleotides read TGTGCCAGCAGCCGCTCCGGGACAGGGGGCCAACCTTTTACTATGAACACTGAAGCTTTCTTT.

Only a few counts were recorded for this clonotype. The V and J genes are TRBV10-3 and TRBJ2-3; D possibly uses TRBD1 or TRBD2 (5 bases each). The V end lost 8 bases, the J end lost 9 bases, and 30 bases lay between the germline ends. The germline V gene has CDR1 ENHRY and CDR2 SYGVKD. The CDR3 sequence is 17 residues long. The CDR3 coding sequence is TGTGCCATCGCTCCGATTGGGGGTGTAGTTCTGCCACGGACGCAGTATTTT. Protein product: CAIAPIGGVVLPRTQYF.

This clonotype was counted only a few times. This rearrangement joins TRBV13 to TRBJ2-1, with 8 positions matching TRBD1. This CDR3 has 17 residues. Germline loops: CDR1 PRHDT, CDR2 FYEKMQ (reference sequence). J gave up 0 bases and V 5 bases, and 9 bases lay outside the gene matches. CDR3 residues: CASSETGGPSSYNEQFF. The CDR3 nucleotides are TGTGCCAGCAGCGAAACAGGGGGTCCAAGCTCCTACAATGAGCAGTTCTTC.

In this sample, this clonotype turned up a few times. This CDR3 reads CASSFVGKDQGYEQYF. As DNA, the CDR3 is TGTGCCAGCAGTTTTGTGGGTAAGGACCAGGGCTACGAGCAGTACTTC. J is TRBJ2-7 and V is TRBV12-3 or TRBV12-4; possible D gene TRBD1, 5 bases. V dropped 3 bases and J dropped 3 bases, with 18 bases sitting between them. The CDR3 is 16 amino acids.

The chain combines TRBV20-1 with TRBJ1-5; the match to TRBD1 covers 8 bases. CDR3 length: 15 residues. The junction had 4 bases not matched to a gene; V was cut back by 0 bases and J by 3 bases. Germline assignment: CDR1 DFQATT and CDR2 SNEGSKA (reference sequence). The CDR3 loop reads CSARDGDRINQPQHF. CDR3 DNA: TGCAGTGCTAGAGATGGGGACAGGATCAATCAGCCCCAGCATTTT.

The sample holds many counts of this clonotype. The chain has TRBV5-1 and TRBJ2-1, with 9 positions matching TRBD2. Germline CDR1 reads SGHRS; CDR2 reads YFSETQ. This CDR3 is built from 15 residues. Germline trimming cut 0 bases from V and 8 bases from J; bases unmatched to any gene: 6. CDR3 in amino acids: CASSLGGRAVDEQFF. The CDR3 coding sequence is TGCGCCAGCAGCTTGGGCGGGAGGGCCGTAGATGAGCAGTTCTTC.

The chain uses TRBV29-1 and TRBJ2-5; 10 bases map to TRBD2. Germline V gene sequence: CDR1 SQVTM, CDR2 ANQGSEA. The CDR3 has 15 amino acids. Trimming removed 4 bases from V and 2 bases from J; junction bases left unmatched: 7. The CDR3 region has the DNA TGCAGCGTTGCTTGGGTAGCGGGAGGACAAGAGACCCAGTACTTC. Translated: CSVAWVAGGQETQYF.

This clonotype was counted many times. V is TRBV5-6 and J is TRBJ2-5; 7 bases map to TRBD1. Looked up from germline, CDR1 is SGHDT and CDR2 is YYEEEE. Trimming cost V 0 bases and J 5 bases; bases outside gene matches: 7. This CDR3 is 15 amino acids long. CDR3 DNA: TGTGCCAGCAGCTTGGAGTTTCGACAGGGCGAGACCCAGTACTTC. Translation: CASSLEFRQGETQYF.

The chain joins TRBV24-1 to TRBJ2-1; 12 bases match TRBD2. There are 15 residues in the CDR3. Germline CDR1 reads KGHDR; CDR2 reads SFDVKD. V gave up 5 bases and J gave up 3 bases; unmatched junction bases: 1. The CDR3 sequence is CATSGLAGVYNEQFF. DNA of the CDR3: TGTGCCACCAGTGGACTAGCGGGGGTCTACAATGAGCAGTTCTTC.

Comments on this clonotype: This is likely a read error, given that the CDR3 carries no conserved phenylalanine or tryptophan at its end. The V gene is TRBV25-1, the J gene TRBJ2-5; tentative D call: TRBD1 (6 bases). The CDR3 is 14 residues long. Germline-derived CDR1 and CDR2 are MGHDK and SYGVNS. The germline V and J ends were trimmed by 3 bases and 5 bases, with 13 bases remaining between them. CDR3 nucleotide sequence: TGTGCCAGCAGTGAGCTACAGGGTCGTGAGACCCAGTACCTC. It encodes CASSELQGRETQYL.

This clonotype was detected only a few times. The V call is TRBV19, the J call TRBJ1-1; no reliable D call. The CDR3 is made up of 14 amino acids. Per germline, CDR1 LNHDA and CDR2 SQIVND (reference sequence). The V and J ends lost 7 bases and 2 bases respectively, with 14 bases between them. Here the CDR3 reads CASKYLRSNTEAFF. For the CDR3, the DNA is TGTGCCAGTAAGTATCTCCGGAGTAACACTGAAGCTTTCTTT.

The table lists this clonotype with a few counts. The chain couples TRBV5-1 to TRBJ1-1, with TRBD1 as a possible D gene (5 bases). V was trimmed by 2 bases and J by 1 base, leaving 12 bases between them. Germline CDR1 and CDR2: SGHRS and YFSETQ. The CDR3 is 15 residues long. The CDR3 DNA reads as TGCGCCAGCAGCTTATGGGAGGGGAAGAACACTGAAGCTTTCTTT. Protein sequence: CASSLWEGKNTEAFF.

The rearrangement links TRBV6-5 to TRBJ2-7; 12 bases agree with TRBD1. The junction had 4 bases not matched to a gene; V was cut back by 4 bases and J by 6 bases. Germline CDR1 reads MNHEY; CDR2 reads SVGAGI. The CDR3 runs 14 residues. In DNA form, the CDR3 reads TGTGCCAGCAGTTTGGGACAGGGGGCAGGCGAGCAGTACTTC. Encoded protein: CASSLGQGAGEQYF.

This clonotype turned up a few times. V usage is TRBV10-3 and J usage is TRBJ1-1; unclear D gene. V was clipped by 8 bases and J by 11 bases, with 12 bases between them. CDR3 length equals 10 residues. The V gene's germline CDR1 is ENHRY and CDR2 SYGVKD. CDR3 protein: CAIGSSMAFF. The DNA of the CDR3 is TGTGCCATCGGGTCCAGCATGGCTTTCTTT.

This clonotype showed up just a few times. The chain joins TRBV11-2 to TRBJ2-2; D gene uncertain. This CDR3 contains 20 residues. The V gene lost 0 bases and the J gene lost 1 base, with 21 bases spanning the gap. The germline V gene encodes CDR1 SGHAT and CDR2 FQNNGV. The CDR3 sequence is CASSLDTAAGYAWNTGELFF. The CDR3 DNA sequence: TGTGCCAGCAGCTTAGATACAGCTGCTGGGTATGCCTGGAACACCGGGGAGCTGTTTTTT.

This clonotype was seen only a few times. The chain combines TRBV14 with TRBJ2-7; weak D call: TRBD1 (6 bases). The CDR3 sequence is 14 residues long. V gave up 3 bases and J gave up 4 bases, with 13 bases separating them. The germline CDR1 and CDR2 sequences are SGHDN and FVKESK. The CDR3 DNA is TGTGCCAGCAGCCATGGGGCAGGGGTATACGAGCAGTACTTC. Translated: CASSHGAGVYEQYF.

The V gene is TRBV7-7, the J gene TRBJ2-1; 9 bases line up with TRBD1. This CDR3 contains 16 residues. V was clipped by 5 bases and J by 5 bases; unmatched bases: 10. CDR1 and CDR2 (germline): SSHAT, FNYEAQ (reference sequence). DNA for the CDR3: TGTGCCAGCAGCCGAGGGGGACAGGGCTCAGACAATGAGCAGTTCTTC. Protein product: CASSRGGQGSDNEQFF.

The chain links TRBV20-1 to TRBJ2-1; 8 positions agree with TRBD2. The CDR3 runs 15 residues. V lost 4 bases and J lost 2; bases outside the gene matches: 7. The germline gives CDR1 DFQATT, CDR2 SNEGSKA (reference sequence). The CDR3 is CSAIPGGDPYNEQFF. The CDR3, as DNA: TGCAGTGCTATCCCCGGGGGGGACCCCTACAATGAGCAGTTCTTC.

This clonotype came up a few times. V and J are TRBV24-1 and TRBJ2-1; 10 nucleotides align to TRBD2. CDR1 and CDR2 (germline): KGHDR, SFDVKD. The CDR3 is 16 residues long. V was pared by 3 bases and J by 9 bases, with 10 bases of the junction left unmatched. The CDR3 DNA sequence: TGTGCCACCAGTGATCTGGATAGCGGGAGGCTAGGTGAGCAGTTCTTC. This codes for CATSDLDSGRLGEQFF.

The V gene is TRBV6-2 or TRBV6-3, the J gene TRBJ2-5; D remains ambiguous. The CDR3 extends over 13 amino acids. Trimming cost V 2 bases and J 7 bases, with 11 bases left between them. The germline CDR1 and CDR2 sequences are MNHEY and SVGEGT. The CDR3: CASSYVSFGTQYF. DNA for the CDR3: TGTGCCAGCAGTTACGTCAGTTTCGGGACCCAGTACTTC.

V and J are TRBV5-5 and TRBJ1-4; D remains ambiguous. Germline values: CDR1 SGHKS, CDR2 YYEKEE (reference sequence). Trimming removed 0 bases from V and 5 bases from J, with 11 bases in between. This CDR3 has 15 residues. The CDR3 is CASSLEAILNEKLFF. CDR3 nucleotides: TGTGCCAGCAGCTTGGAAGCGATACTGAATGAAAAACTGTTTTTT. The full variable domain, completed using reference TRBV5-5 and TRBJ1-4, is DAGVTQSPTHLIKTRGQQVTLRCSPISGHKSVSWYQQVLGQGPQFIFQYYEKEERGRGNFPDRFSARQFPNYSSELNVNALLLGDSALYLCASSLEAILNEKLFFGSGTQLSVL.

This clonotype was counted between two and nine times. The genes are TRBV5-1 and TRBJ2-7; D not certain. Trimming removed 4 bases at V and 5 bases at J, with 13 bases between. CDR3 size: 13 residues. The germline gives CDR1 SGHRS, CDR2 YFSETQ. Here the CDR3 DNA reads TGCGCCAGCAGCGACGCGATTATACACGAGCAGTACTTC. Protein: CASSDAIIHEQYF.

The chain combines TRBV2 with TRBJ2-1; 11 positions agree with TRBD2. The germline V gene encodes CDR1 SNHLY and CDR2 FYNNEI. CDR3 length equals 16 residues. The J segment lost 3 bases and the V segment lost 6 bases, leaving 7 bases of the junction unmatched. CDR3 protein: CASRPGLAELYNEQFF. The DNA of the CDR3 is TGTGCCAGCAGGCCGGGACTAGCGGAGCTCTACAATGAGCAGTTCTTC. The whole variable domain, filled in from reference TRBV2 and TRBJ2-1, reads EPEVTQTPSHQVTQMGQEVILRCVPISNHLYFYWYRQILGQKVEFLVSFYNNEISEKSEIFDDQFSVERPDGSNFTLKIRSTKLEDSAMYFCASRPGLAELYNEQFFGPGTRLTVL.

This clonotype was observed a handful of times. V gene TRBV3-1 combines with J gene TRBJ1-1; no clear D gene. Per the germline V gene, CDR1 is LGHDT and CDR2 is YNNKEL (reference sequence). The CDR3 runs to 12 residues. V gave up 3 bases and J gave up 11 bases, with 13 bases separating them. The CDR3 is CASSQGVGGAFF. In DNA form, the CDR3 reads TGTGCCAGCAGCCAGGGAGTCGGTGGGGCTTTCTTT.

The chain uses TRBV27 and TRBJ2-3; 15 positions match TRBD2. The CDR3 sequence is 19 residues long. With 5 bases clipped from V and 3 bases from J, the junction kept 12 bases outside the gene matches. Germline CDR1 and CDR2: MNHEY and SMNVEV (reference sequence). DNA of the CDR3: TGTGCCAGCAGTCCACCCTCCGGGACTAGCGGGGGGTCTACAGATACGCAGTATTTT. Its translation: CASSPPSGTSGGSTDTQYF.